Presented here are 27 T cell receptor beta chains from one specimen sequenced in a study of blood T cell repertoires in COVID-19. The table came from immunoSEQ multiplex PCR; TCRdb's copy has only in-frame clones and leaves some out. The sample comprises about 210,000 clones, around 92% of which are singletons, and approximately 1.2% rests with the top ten. The specimen was peripheral blood. Receptors originate from a man aged 25-45 years with acute or convalescent COVID-19.

This rearrangement joins TRBV5-1 to TRBJ2-3; TRBD1 agrees at 7 bases. In germline, CDR1 is SGHRS, CDR2 YFSETQ. Germline trimming cut 4 bases from V and 3 bases from J; bases unmatched to any gene: 8. This CDR3 region has 15 residues. Written as DNA, the CDR3 is TGCGCCAGCAGCGCACGACAGGGTTTTACAGATACGCAGTATTTT. Its protein is CASSARQGFTDTQYF.

V and J are TRBV19 and TRBJ1-1, with D possibly TRBD1 on 6 matching bases. The CDR3 runs to 15 residues. In germline, CDR1 is LNHDA, CDR2 SQIVND (reference sequence). Trimming stripped 7 bases from V and 1 base from J, with 16 bases between. The DNA for the CDR3 is TGTGCCAGTAAACGCCAAAAGACAGGGAACACTGAAGCTTTCTTT. This codes for CASKRQKTGNTEAFF.

About this clone: Other DNA sequences from this sample encode an identical CDR3 as well. The V gene is TRBV29-1, the J gene TRBJ1-3; 7 positions agree with TRBD1. The CDR3 contains 13 residues. V was pared by 6 bases and J by 4 bases, with 6 bases of the junction left unmatched. Germline V gene data show CDR1 as SQVTM and CDR2 as ANQGSEA. The CDR3 sequence: CSVGTGAGNTIYF. As DNA, the CDR3 is TGCAGCGTCGGAACAGGGGCCGGAAACACCATATATTTT. Using reference TRBV29-1 and TRBJ1-3 for the parts outside the CDR3, the full variable domain is SAVISQKPSRDICQRGTSLTIQCQVDSQVTMMFWYRQQPGQSLTLIATANQGSEATYESGFVIDKFPISRPNLTFSTLTVSNMSPEDSSIYLCSVGTGAGNTIYFGEGSWLTVV.

This rearrangement joins TRBV9 to TRBJ2-5; D is perhaps TRBD1 (5 bases). The V end lost 4 bases, the J end lost 0 bases, and 13 bases lay between the germline ends. The CDR3 consists of 15 residues. The germline V gene has CDR1 SGDLS and CDR2 YYNGEE. The CDR3 DNA is TGTGCCAGCAGCCCCCTTGGGGCAAACCAAGAGACCCAGTACTTC. It encodes CASSPLGANQETQYF.

V gene TRBV7-9 combines with J gene TRBJ2-1; 8 positions agree with TRBD1. This CDR3 is 13 amino acids long. The trim removed 5 bases at V and 7 bases at J, leaving 4 bases unmatched. The germline CDR1 and CDR2 sequences are SEHNR and FQNEAQ (reference sequence). CDR3 loop: CASSRTGKNEQFF. The CDR3 DNA reads as TGTGCCAGCAGCCGGACAGGGAAAAATGAGCAGTTCTTC.

The genes are TRBV28 and TRBJ1-4, with D uncertain. The CDR3 has 13 residues. Trimming removed 7 bases from V and 4 bases from J, with 10 bases in between. The germline V gene encodes CDR1 MDHEN and CDR2 SYDVKM. The CDR3 bases are TGTGCCAGCAATGGCGGCTATAATGAAAAACTGTTTTTT. Translating it yields CASNGGYNEKLFF.

For the CDR3, the DNA is TGCGCCAGCAGCTTGGGGGGGACTAACCAAGAGACCCAGTACTTC. Protein product: CASSLGGTNQETQYF. The chain joins TRBV5-1 to TRBJ2-5, with TRBD2 identical over 7 bases. Germline V gene data show CDR1 as SGHRS and CDR2 as YFSETQ. The CDR3 runs 15 residues. The V and J ends lost 0 bases and 0 bases, in that order; junction bases with no gene match: 2.

A word on this clone: At the DNA level, this CDR3 is encoded by other sequences in the same sample as well. The V call is TRBV5-8, the J call TRBJ2-5; 8 bases match TRBD1. This CDR3 is built from 16 residues. Germline values: CDR1 SGHTS, CDR2 YDEGEE. With 2 bases clipped from V and 4 bases from J, the junction kept 10 bases outside the gene matches. For the CDR3, the DNA is TGTGCCAGCAGCTTTTCACGAGTACAGGGGGTAGAGACCCAGTACTTC. Translation gives CASSFSRVQGVETQYF.

This chain joins TRBV11-2 and TRBJ1-6; 10 positions agree with TRBD1. Germline assignment: CDR1 SGHAT and CDR2 FQNNGV. CDR3 size: 18 residues. Trimming removed 5 bases from V and 0 bases from J; junction bases left unmatched: 7. This chain's CDR3 is CASSIRTGGSSYNSPLHF. In nucleotides, the CDR3 is TGTGCCAGCAGCATTCGGACAGGGGGAAGCTCCTATAATTCACCCCTCCACTTT.

The chain employs TRBV3-1 (or the pseudogene TRBV3-2) and TRBJ2-5; 12 bases are a match to TRBD2. Unmatched junction bases numbered 11, after V lost 1 base and J lost 5 bases. The CDR3 consists of 18 residues. Germline assignment: CDR1 LGHDT and CDR2 YNNKEL (reference sequence). This chain's CDR3 is CASSQVPPLAGGLETQYF. In DNA form, the CDR3 reads TGTGCCAGCAGCCAAGTTCCCCCTCTAGCGGGAGGGCTGGAGACCCAGTACTTC.

This clone was seen once. The chain employs TRBV18 and TRBJ1-6; 7 bases agree with TRBD1. Germline V gene data show CDR1 as KGHSH and CDR2 as LQKENI. The CDR3 is 15 residues long. The ends lost 6 bases at V and 8 bases at J; junction bases unmatched: 10. CDR3 sequence: CASSLTGTGDSPLHF. The CDR3 bases are TGTGCCAGCTCGCTGACAGGGACGGGGGATTCACCCCTCCACTTT.

The rearrangement uses TRBV6-6 and TRBJ2-7; possible D gene TRBD1, 6 bases. The CDR3 runs 15 residues. Germline V gene lookup returns CDR1 MNHNY and CDR2 SVGAGI (reference sequence). The V gene lost 0 bases and the J gene lost 2 bases, with 11 bases spanning the gap. The CDR3 sequence: CASSYSGGITYEQYF. The CDR3 nucleotides are TGTGCCAGCAGTTACTCAGGGGGAATTACCTACGAGCAGTACTTC.

The V call is TRBV28, the J call TRBJ1-5, with D possibly being TRBD1 (6 bases). Trimming left V 6 bases short and J 6 bases short, with 18 bases between. CDR1 MDHEN and CDR2 SYDVKM come from the germline V gene. CDR3 length equals 15 residues. CDR3 DNA: TGTGCCAGCAGCCCCCCCGCGGGGGGCGGTCAGCCCCAGCATTTT. This gives the protein CASSPPAGGGQPQHF.

The chain employs TRBV4-1 and TRBJ1-1, with D uncertain. Trimming left V 0 bases short and J 0 bases short, with 17 bases between. This CDR3 has 18 amino acids. Germline CDR1 MGHRA, CDR2 YSYEKL. DNA for the CDR3: TGCGCCAGCAGCCAAGATCCCCATATGCCGGGAATGAACACTGAAGCTTTCTTT. This encodes CASSQDPHMPGMNTEAFF.

V is TRBV5-1 and J is TRBJ2-1, with 10 bases aligning to TRBD2. Trimming took 5 bases from V and 6 from J; bases not matched to a gene: 20. The CDR3 contains 19 residues. Germline V lookup: CDR1 SGHRS, CDR2 YFSETQ. DNA for the CDR3: TGCGCCAGCAGAAAGAGCGGGAGGGCCCCAGGTGCCCCTGCCAATGAGCAGTTCTTC. It is translated as CASRKSGRAPGAPANEQFF.

This chain links TRBV19 with TRBJ1-1; 8 bases are a match to TRBD1. The CDR3 loop spans 15 amino acids. CDR1 is LNHDA, CDR2 SQIVND, per germline (reference sequence). The V gene end was trimmed by 7 bases and the J gene end by 5 bases; junction bases not matched to a gene: 12. The CDR3 bases are TGTGCCAGTACGAGGACAGGGTGGGTGGGAACTGAAGCTTTCTTT. This gives the protein CASTRTGWVGTEAFF.

The rearrangement uses TRBV30 and TRBJ1-2, with unresolved D. Trimming shortened V by 0 bases and J by 5 bases, and 7 bases separated the two germline ends. The CDR3 totals 12 residues. Per the germline V gene, CDR1 is GTSNPN and CDR2 is SVGIG (reference sequence). The chain's CDR3 is CAWSVARYGYTF. The CDR3 nucleotides read TGTGCCTGGAGTGTAGCCCGTTATGGCTACACCTTC. Full variable domain (missing parts from reference TRBV30 and TRBJ1-2): SQTIHQWPATLVQPVGSPLSLECTVEGTSNPNLYWYRQAAGRGLQLLFYSVGIGQISSEVPQNLSASRPQDRQFILSSKKLLLSDSGFYLCAWSVARYGYTFGSGTRLTVV.

The V gene is TRBV6-6, the J gene TRBJ2-1, with 9 bases identical to TRBD2. With 5 bases clipped from V and 4 bases from J, the junction kept 9 bases outside the gene matches. CDR3 length: 16 residues. Germline V gene sequence: CDR1 MNHNY, CDR2 SVGAGI (reference sequence). The CDR3 spells CASSPAGRGGYNEQFF. In DNA, the CDR3 is TGTGCCAGCAGTCCCGCCGGGCGGGGGGGATACAATGAGCAGTTCTTC.

The chain employs TRBV24-1 and TRBJ2-3, with 8 bases matching TRBD2. The CDR3 is 15 residues long. Per germline, CDR1 KGHDR and CDR2 SFDVKD. V trimming: 6 bases; J trimming: 5 bases; junction bases outside the gene matches: 9. The CDR3 DNA reads TGTGCCACCAGTCACCTCTCTAGCGGGCTAGATACGCAGTATTTT. Its protein product is CATSHLSSGLDTQYF.

V gene TRBV19 combines with J gene TRBJ1-5; D gene uncertain. CDR3 size: 14 residues. CDR1 and CDR2 from the germline V gene are LNHDA and SQIVND (reference sequence). V was pared by 2 bases and J by 0 bases, with 5 bases between. The CDR3 loop reads CASSILSSNQPQHF. The CDR3 nucleotides are TGTGCCAGTAGTATACTAAGTAGCAATCAGCCCCAGCATTTT. Together with reference TRBV19 and TRBJ1-5, the CDR3 gives the full variable domain: DGGITQSPKYLFRKEGQNVTLSCEQNLNHDAMYWYRQDPGQGLRLIYYSQIVNDFQKGDIAEGYSVSREKKESFPLTVTSAQKNPTAFYLCASSILSSNQPQHFGDGTRLSIL.

The chain employs TRBV5-4 and TRBJ2-1, with a possible D match to TRBD1 (5 bases). CDR3 length equals 15 residues. CDR1 is SGHNT, CDR2 YYREEE, per germline (reference sequence). V was trimmed by 3 bases and J by 7 bases, leaving 17 bases between them. The CDR3 is CASSSNNKQANEQFF. The CDR3 nucleotides read TGTGCCAGCAGCTCCAACAACAAACAGGCGAATGAGCAGTTCTTC.

The chain combines TRBV15 with TRBJ2-5, with TRBD1 identical over 10 bases. V was clipped by 1 base and J by 9 bases; unmatched bases: 11. The V gene's germline CDR1 is LNHNV and CDR2 YYDKDF (reference sequence). The CDR3 runs 16 residues. CDR3 loop: CATSRARQGAEVAQYF. Here the CDR3 DNA reads TGTGCCACCAGCAGAGCCCGACAGGGGGCTGAAGTGGCCCAGTACTTC.

The chain uses TRBV5-4 and TRBJ1-3; D not resolved. With 1 base removed from V and 4 bases from J, the gap between germline ends came to 6 bases. This CDR3 has 13 residues. Per germline, CDR1 SGHNT and CDR2 YYREEE (reference sequence). The CDR3 is CASSLWLGNTIYF. The DNA of the CDR3 is TGTGCCAGCAGCTTGTGGCTCGGAAACACCATATATTTT.

The chain is built from TRBV5-5 and TRBJ1-5; D not certain. The germline V and J ends were trimmed by 0 bases and 6 bases, with 4 bases remaining between them. Germline V gene sequence: CDR1 SGHKS, CDR2 YYEKEE (reference sequence). The CDR3 runs to 12 residues. CDR3 sequence (DNA): TGTGCCAGCAGCTTGGGGCTTCAGCCCCAGCATTTT. This sequence encodes CASSLGLQPQHF.

The CDR3 region has the DNA TGTGCCAGCAAGAAGGAACAGGGAAAAACTGAAGCTTTCTTT. Amino acids: CASKKEQGKTEAFF. The chain carries TRBV5-4 and TRBJ1-1; perhaps TRBD1 as D (6 bases). Deletions cut 6 bases from V and 5 bases from J, with 17 bases between. CDR1 SGHNT and CDR2 YYREEE come from the germline V gene (reference sequence). The CDR3 consists of 14 residues.

This chain joins TRBV4-1 and TRBJ1-2, with 8 bases aligning to TRBD1. Germline lookup yields CDR1 MGHRA and CDR2 YSYEKL. J was trimmed by 4 bases and V by 4 bases; bases with no gene match: 8. This CDR3 has 15 residues. CDR3 loop: CASSPTTTGGYGYTF. CDR3 DNA: TGCGCCAGCAGCCCAACAACAACAGGGGGCTATGGCTACACCTTC.

V and J are TRBV29-1 and TRBJ1-3; the D gene is possibly TRBD1 (5 bases). Trimming left V 4 bases short and J 7 bases short, with 11 bases between. Germline V gives CDR1 SQVTM, CDR2 ANQGSEA. The CDR3 has 12 residues. This CDR3 reads CSVGTEGNTIYF. Here the CDR3 DNA reads TGCAGCGTTGGTACGGAGGGGAACACCATATATTTT.